These T cell receptor beta chains were read from a single sample in a study of cytomegalovirus exposure and HLA in healthy donors. Sequencing was performed with immunoSEQ multiplex PCR; in TCRdb, only in-frame clones are kept and a portion is missing. The sample holds 150,000 or so clones, roughly four fifths seen once. The sequenced sample consisted of PBMCs. The source is a man aged 50-60 years in good health and CMV-seropositive. Both conserved end residues are part of each CDR3. The D gene is left open where the match is weak. The size of a clone is reported for some rows only, either as once, few or many, or as a class for expanded clones.

>.|.|TRBV6-1|TRBJ2-7|15
CASRTTPLRSYEQYF
TGTGCCAGCAGGACCACACCCCTTAGGAGCTACGAGCAGTACTTC
>once|TRBD1|TRBV29-1|TRBJ2-3|14
CSGQDPGQGYTQYF
TGCAGCGGACAGGACCCGGGACAGGGTTACACGCAGTATTTT
>.|TRBD1|TRBV5-1|TRBJ1-2|16
CASSPTSGTGHYGYTF
TGCGCCAGCAGCCCCACCTCCGGGACAGGACACTATGGCTACACCTTC
>.|.|TRBV28|TRBJ2-2|16
CASMFFRGVGTGELFF
TGTGCCAGCATGTTTTTCAGGGGGGTAGGGACCGGGGAGCTGTTTTTT
>.|TRBD1|TRBV6-1|TRBJ2-3|17
CASSEVGTGLSPDTQYF
TGTGCCAGCAGTGAAGTCGGGACAGGATTATCGCCAGATACGCAGTATTTT
>.|.|TRBV4-1|TRBJ2-7|15
CASSQGPGWNYEQYF
TGCGCCAGCAGCCAAGGTCCAGGGTGGAACTACGAGCAGTACTTC
>.|.|TRBV6-5|TRBJ2-5|14
CASRPAGVGREQYF
TGTGCCAGCAGACCCGCAGGAGTCGGTCGGGAGCAGTACTTC
>once|.|TRBV30|TRBJ2-7|12
CAWNRDTYEQYF
TGTGCCTGGAATCGGGACACCTACGAGCAGTACTTC
>.|TRBD1|TRBV30|TRBJ2-6|14
CAWTGGAGANVLTF
TGTGCCTGGACAGGGGGCGCTGGGGCCAACGTCCTGACTTTC
>.|.|TRBV28|TRBJ2-1|12
CASSGINNEQFF
TGTGCCAGCAGCGGGATCAACAATGAGCAGTTCTTC
>.|.|TRBV5-1|TRBJ1-1|15
CASSFSGHLNTEAFF
TGCGCCAGCAGCTTTTCGGGACATTTGAACACTGAAGCTTTCTTT
>.|TRBD2|TRBV18|TRBJ2-7|15
CASSLNSGRVYEQYF
TGTGCCAGCTCACTAAATAGCGGGAGGGTCTACGAGCAGTACTTC
>.|.|TRBV5-1|TRBJ2-7|13
CASSLMRGDRQYF
TGCGCCAGCAGCCTGATGAGGGGGGACAGGCAGTACTTC
>.|TRBD1|TRBV19|TRBJ1-4|14
CASSLGQGHEKLFF
TGTGCCAGTAGTTTGGGACAGGGTCATGAAAAACTGTTTTTT
>.|TRBD1|TRBV28|TRBJ2-7|19
CASSSRIPGQPSQTDEQYF
TGTGCCAGCAGTTCAAGGATTCCGGGACAGCCATCTCAAACGGACGAGCAGTACTTC
>few|.|TRBV7-9|TRBJ2-7|13
CASSRNRDGEQYF
TGTGCCAGCAGCCGAAACAGGGATGGTGAGCAGTACTTC
>.|.|TRBV9|TRBJ1-2|14
CASTLQTSNYGYTF
TGTGCCAGCACCTTACAGACATCTAACTATGGCTACACCTTC
>.|TRBD2|TRBV6-5|TRBJ2-5|15
CASNPAGGPEETQYF
TGTGCCAGCAATCCAGCGGGAGGGCCTGAAGAGACCCAGTACTTC
>.|.|TRBV2|TRBJ1-2|14
CASSDGTVVSSYTF
TGTGCCAGCAGTGACGGTACTGTAGTTTCGAGCTACACCTTC
>.|.|TRBV20-1|TRBJ2-1|10
CSATRNEQFF
TGCAGTGCTACGAGAAATGAGCAGTTCTTC
>.|TRBD2|TRBV13|TRBJ2-1|14
CAGSPGGYYNEQFF
TGTGCCGGCAGCCCCGGGGGGTATTACAATGAGCAGTTCTTC
>few|.|TRBV7-2|TRBJ2-3|14
CASSRYSSTDTQYF
TGTGCCAGCAGCCGATACTCATCCACAGATACGCAGTATTTT
>.|.|TRBV10-3|TRBJ1-1|13
CAIREGLYAESFF
TGTGCCATCAGGGAGGGGTTGTACGCGGAATCTTTCTTT
>.|TRBD1|TRBV7-8|TRBJ1-1|12
CASSRGLTEAFF
TGTGCCAGCAGCAGGGGGCTCACTGAAGCTTTCTTT
>.|TRBD1|TRBV7-6|TRBJ2-7|15
CASSYGGTGFNEQYF
TGTGCCAGCAGCTACGGCGGGACAGGGTTTAACGAGCAGTACTTC
>.|.|TRBV29-1|TRBJ2-3|16
CSVDGASRGSTDTQYF
TGCAGCGTTGATGGTGCGAGTCGCGGTAGCACAGATACGCAGTATTTT
>.|.|TRBV23-1|TRBJ2-7|15
CASSQSGGGGYEQYF
TGCGCCAGCAGTCAATCAGGAGGGGGCGGATACGAGCAGTACTTC
>.|TRBD2|TRBV28|TRBJ2-7|16
CASTPFGLADAYEQYF
TGTGCCAGCACCCCTTTTGGGCTAGCGGACGCCTACGAGCAGTACTTC